A single sample gave rise to the 19 T cell receptor beta chains below, sequenced in a study of T cells in Graves' hyperthyroidism and ophthalmopathy. TCR beta CDR3 region amplification was performed from RNA transcripts. Researchers ran a first-round RT-PCR on the TCR CDR3 using the HTBI primer set. TCRdb analysed the multiplex PCR reads with MiXCR anew, one entry per CDR3 protein. This sample has around 520,000 distinct CDR3 sequences, with around 22% found just once. The sample consisted of blood. The receptors stem from a woman under 40 with Graves' ophthalmopathy.

The rearrangement links TRBV7-3 to TRBJ2-2; D might be TRBD1 or TRBD2, each matching 5 bases. The germline V and J ends were trimmed by 7 bases and 5 bases, with 11 bases remaining between them. Germline assignment: CDR1 SGHTA and CDR2 FQGTGA. This CDR3 spans 13 amino acids. Here the CDR3 reads CASMAGATGELFF. The CDR3 DNA is TGTGCCAGCATGGCCGGGGCTACCGGGGAGCTGTTTTTT.

This clonotype was detected a few times. The chain has TRBV28 and TRBJ1-1; maybe TRBD1 (5 bases). The CDR3 spans 14 residues. V was pared by 4 bases and J by 6 bases, with 15 bases between. Germline CDR1 reads MDHEN; CDR2 reads SYDVKM. CDR3 nucleotide sequence: TGTGCCAGCAGTTCTTCTGGGGCGGAGGCTGAAGCTTTCTTT. Protein sequence: CASSSSGAEAEAFF.

V gene TRBV18 combines with J gene TRBJ2-5; D might be TRBD1 or TRBD2, each matching 5 bases. Trimming removed 6 bases at V and 5 bases at J, with 22 bases between. Germline V gene data show CDR1 as KGHSH and CDR2 as LQKENI. The CDR3 runs 16 residues. DNA of the CDR3: TGTGCCAGCTCCTCTGACGGGACGGGGAATGAGGAGACCCAGTACTTC. Translating gives CASSSDGTGNEETQYF.

In its sample, this clonotype was seen many times. This sequence joins TRBV20-1 and TRBJ2-7; D gene uncertain. Germline V CDR1 and CDR2: DFQATT, SNEGSKA (reference sequence). The germline V and J ends were trimmed by 6 bases and 0 bases, with 12 bases remaining between them. This CDR3 is 13 amino acids long. CDR3 DNA sequence: TGCAGTGCCATGGGAACGTACTCCTACGAGCAGTACTTC. Protein: CSAMGTYSYEQYF.

Comment on this clonotype: One base away lies a much larger clone, so this may be a sequencing read error. The V gene is TRBV11-2, the J gene TRBJ1-1; no firm D call. In germline, CDR1 is SGHAT, CDR2 FQNNGV. The CDR3 has 12 residues. The CDR3 DNA is TGTGCCAGCAGCTGGGAGTCTTCAGAAGTTTTCTTT. This codes for CASSWESSEVFF. Variable domain in full (rest from reference TRBV11-2 and TRBJ1-1): EAGVAQSPRYKIIEKRQSVAFWCNPISGHATLYWYQQILGQGPKLLIQFQNNGVVDDSQLPKDRFSAERLKGVDSTLKIQPAKLEDSAVYLCASSWESSEVFFGQGTRLTVV.

In its sample, this clonotype was seen many times. The rearrangement uses TRBV6-1 and TRBJ2-2, with D perhaps TRBD1 or TRBD2 (5 bases each). CDR3 size: 15 residues. Germline CDR1 reads MNHNS; CDR2 reads SASEGT. V lost 6 bases, J lost 0 bases, and 11 bases lay in between. CDR3 loop: CASRGRSPNTGELFF. CDR3 DNA: TGTGCCAGCAGGGGACGGTCCCCGAACACCGGGGAGCTGTTTTTT.

This clonotype was counted ten times or more. The chain employs TRBV6-2 or TRBV6-3 and TRBJ1-1; TRBD1 matches at 7 bases. CDR1 is MNHEY, CDR2 SVGEGT, per germline. V lost 5 bases, J lost 2 bases, and 5 bases stayed unmatched. CDR3 length equals 14 residues. CDR3 bases: TGTGCCAGCAGTGCATGGGACAGTAACACTGAAGCTTTCTTT. This sequence encodes CASSAWDSNTEAFF.

This sequence joins TRBV19 and TRBJ2-6; D gene ambiguous. Deletions cut 3 bases from V and 2 bases from J, with 8 bases between. Germline CDR1 LNHDA, CDR2 SQIVND (reference sequence). The CDR3 totals 15 residues. DNA of the CDR3: TGTGCCAGTAGTATTCGAAGTCCTGGGGCCAACGTCCTGACTTTC. The encoded protein is CASSIRSPGANVLTF.

This clonotype was found many times. The rearrangement uses TRBV30 and TRBJ2-5; D is uncertain. Per the germline V gene, CDR1 is GTSNPN and CDR2 is SVGIG (reference sequence). The CDR3 covers 11 residues. V lost 1 base, J lost 0 bases, and 0 bases lay in between. CDR3 nucleotides: TGTGCCTGGAGTGACCAAGAGACCCAGTACTTC. Residues: CAWSDQETQYF.

J is TRBJ2-5 and V is TRBV24-1, with D possibly TRBD1 on 6 matching bases. Trimming removed 1 base from V and 2 bases from J, with 10 bases in between. This CDR3 contains 15 residues. Per the germline V gene, CDR1 is KGHDR and CDR2 is SFDVKD. The CDR3 is CATSDFGTQQETQYF. The CDR3 DNA is TGTGCCACCAGTGATTTCGGGACACAGCAAGAGACCCAGTACTTC.

This clonotype was detected a few times. The rearrangement links TRBV20-1 to TRBJ1-1; TRBD1 matches 9 bases. Trimming cost V 6 bases and J 2 bases; bases outside gene matches: 4. CDR3 length equals 13 residues. Germline CDR1 DFQATT, CDR2 SNEGSKA (reference sequence). DNA of the CDR3: TGCAGTGCAGGACAGGGGACAAACACTGAAGCTTTCTTT. Its translation is CSAGQGTNTEAFF.

This clonotype occurred many times. The CDR3: CSASGDRGTEAFF. CDR3 nucleotide sequence: TGCAGTGCTAGTGGGGACAGGGGAACTGAAGCTTTCTTT. This rearrangement joins TRBV20-1 to TRBJ1-1; TRBD1 matches 10 bases. Germline V gene sequence: CDR1 DFQATT, CDR2 SNEGSKA (reference sequence). With 3 bases clipped from V and 5 bases from J, the junction kept 3 bases outside the gene matches. The CDR3 covers 13 residues.

This clonotype has just a few counts. This rearrangement joins TRBV20-1 to TRBJ1-5, with 10 bases identical to TRBD1. Trimming at V came to 4 bases and at J to 7 bases, leaving 13 bases not matched to a gene. The CDR3 extends over 16 amino acids. CDR1 and CDR2 (germline): DFQATT, SNEGSKA (reference sequence). The DNA for the CDR3 is TGCAGTGCTACCCGGGACAGGGGTATCGGAAGACAGCCCCAGCATTTT. This translates into CSATRDRGIGRQPQHF.

In this sample, this clonotype turned up many times. This rearrangement joins TRBV6-5 to TRBJ1-1; D is ambiguous. The germline CDR1 and CDR2 sequences are MNHEY and SVGAGI. The CDR3 contains 13 residues. V lost 2 bases to trimming and J lost 6 bases, with 10 bases between them. CDR3 DNA sequence: TGTGCCAGCAGTTACATACCGGGCCCTGAAGCTTTCTTT. Translation: CASSYIPGPEAFF.

This chain links TRBV28 with TRBJ1-2; no reliable D call. CDR3 length: 14 residues. In germline, CDR1 is MDHEN, CDR2 SYDVKM. Trimming removed 3 bases at V and 8 bases at J, with 16 bases between. The CDR3 bases are TGTGCCAGCAGTTTCCGCAGACAAGGCGGGGGCTACACCTTC. It translates to CASSFRRQGGGYTF.

V and J are TRBV19 and TRBJ1-1; D gene unclear. Trimming took 7 bases from V and 0 from J, leaving 9 bases between them. Germline V lookup: CDR1 LNHDA, CDR2 SQIVND (reference sequence). The CDR3 is made up of 13 amino acids. CDR3 DNA sequence: TGTGCCAGTACGGCCACTATGAACACTGAAGCTTTCTTT. This gives the protein CASTATMNTEAFF.

The chain has TRBV20-1 and TRBJ2-7, with D perhaps TRBD2 (6 bases). Germline assignment: CDR1 DFQATT and CDR2 SNEGSKA (reference sequence). The V end lost 1 base, the J end lost 3 bases, and 13 bases lay between the germline ends. The CDR3 consists of 14 residues. CDR3 protein: CSARVAEPFYEQYF. For the CDR3, the DNA is TGCAGTGCTAGAGTAGCGGAGCCCTTCTACGAGCAGTACTTC.

Many counts were recorded for this clonotype. The CDR3 here is CASSATEYSNQPQHF. DNA of the CDR3: TGTGCCAGTAGTGCCACAGAGTATAGCAATCAGCCCCAGCATTTT. The rearrangement uses TRBV19 and TRBJ1-5; D call uncertain. With 5 bases removed from V and 0 bases from J, the gap between germline ends came to 11 bases. From germline, CDR1 is LNHDA and CDR2 SQIVND (reference sequence). This CDR3 spans 15 amino acids.

This clonotype has more than one count but fewer than ten. A much bigger clone sits one base away, suggesting this may be a read error. The V gene is TRBV6-2 or TRBV6-3, the J gene TRBJ2-5; 9 bases line up with TRBD2. After removal of 2 bases from V and 1 base from J, the junction contained 11 bases not matched to a gene. The CDR3 runs to 18 residues. Germline CDR1 and CDR2: MNHEY and SVGEGT. CDR3 loop: CASSYPLRGGGFQETQYF. CDR3 in DNA: TGTGCCAGCAGTTACCCCTTGCGGGGGGGAGGGTTCCAAGAGACCCAGTACTTC.